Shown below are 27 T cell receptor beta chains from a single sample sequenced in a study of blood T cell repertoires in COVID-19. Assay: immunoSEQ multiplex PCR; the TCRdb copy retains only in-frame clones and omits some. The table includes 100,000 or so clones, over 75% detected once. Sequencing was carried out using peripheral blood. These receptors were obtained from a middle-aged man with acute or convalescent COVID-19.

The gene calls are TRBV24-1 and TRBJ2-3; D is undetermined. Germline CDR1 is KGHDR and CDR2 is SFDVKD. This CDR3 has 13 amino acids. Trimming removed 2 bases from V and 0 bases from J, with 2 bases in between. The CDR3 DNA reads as TGTGCCACCAGTGATTCTAGCACAGATACGCAGTATTTT. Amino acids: CATSDSSTDTQYF.

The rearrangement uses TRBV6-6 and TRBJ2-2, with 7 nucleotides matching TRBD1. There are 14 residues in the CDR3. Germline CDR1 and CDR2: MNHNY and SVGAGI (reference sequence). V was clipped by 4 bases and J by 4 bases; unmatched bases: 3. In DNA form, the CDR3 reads TGTGCCAGCAGTTTCGACAGGGTCACCGGGGAGCTGTTTTTT. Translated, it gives CASSFDRVTGELFF.

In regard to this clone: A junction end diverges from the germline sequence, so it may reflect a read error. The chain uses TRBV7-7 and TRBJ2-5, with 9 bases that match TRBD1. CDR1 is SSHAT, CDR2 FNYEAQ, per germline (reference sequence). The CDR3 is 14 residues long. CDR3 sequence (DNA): TGTGCTAGCAGCTTAGGACAGGGGCAAGAGACCCAGTACTTC. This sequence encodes CASSLGQGQETQYF.

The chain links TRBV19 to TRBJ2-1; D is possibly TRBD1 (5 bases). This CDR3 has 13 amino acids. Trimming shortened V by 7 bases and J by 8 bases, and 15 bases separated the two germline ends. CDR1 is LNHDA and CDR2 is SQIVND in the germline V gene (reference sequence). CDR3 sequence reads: CASIGAKFDEQFF. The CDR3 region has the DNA TGTGCCAGTATAGGGGCTAAATTCGATGAGCAGTTCTTC.

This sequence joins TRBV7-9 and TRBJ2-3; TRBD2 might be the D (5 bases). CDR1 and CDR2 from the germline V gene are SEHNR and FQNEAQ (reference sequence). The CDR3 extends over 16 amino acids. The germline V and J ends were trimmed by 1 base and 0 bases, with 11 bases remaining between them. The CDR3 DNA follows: TGTGCCAGCAGCTTAGTCATAGCGTCCAGCACAGATACGCAGTATTTT. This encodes CASSLVIASSTDTQYF.

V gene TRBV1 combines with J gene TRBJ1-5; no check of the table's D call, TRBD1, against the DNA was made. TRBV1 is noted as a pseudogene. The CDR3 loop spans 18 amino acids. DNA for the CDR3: TGCACCAGCAGCCAGGGACGTGGGCAGGGGAGACTCAATCAGCCCCAGCATTTT. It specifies CTSSQGRGQGRLNQPQHF.

In nucleotides, the CDR3 is TGTGCCAGCAGCCTTACCTTGAACAGGGTTGAGGCTTTCTTT. Its protein is CASSLTLNRVEAFF. The chain employs TRBV9 and TRBJ1-1, with a tentative D call TRBD1 (6 bases). The CDR3 contains 14 residues. V was trimmed by 4 bases and J by 11 bases, leaving 21 bases between them. Per the germline V gene, CDR1 is SGDLS and CDR2 is YYNGEE.

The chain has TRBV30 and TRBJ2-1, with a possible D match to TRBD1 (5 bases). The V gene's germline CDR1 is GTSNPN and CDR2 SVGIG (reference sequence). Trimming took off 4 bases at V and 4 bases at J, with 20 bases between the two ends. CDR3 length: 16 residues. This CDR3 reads CAWTRAPPGKYNEQFF. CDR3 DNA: TGTGCCTGGACACGAGCCCCTCCAGGGAAATACAATGAGCAGTTCTTC. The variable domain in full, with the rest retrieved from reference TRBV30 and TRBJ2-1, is SQTIHQWPATLVQPVGSPLSLECTVEGTSNPNLYWYRQAAGRGLQLLFYSVGIGQISSEVPQNLSASRPQDRQFILSSKKLLLSDSGFYLCAWTRAPPGKYNEQFFGPGTRLTVL.

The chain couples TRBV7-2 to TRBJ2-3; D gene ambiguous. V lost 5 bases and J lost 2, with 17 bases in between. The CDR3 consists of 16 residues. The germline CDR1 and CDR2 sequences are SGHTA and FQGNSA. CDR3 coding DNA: TGTGCCAGCAGCGTAGTGAAGGCTAGGCCCACAGATACGCAGTATTTT. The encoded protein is CASSVVKARPTDTQYF.

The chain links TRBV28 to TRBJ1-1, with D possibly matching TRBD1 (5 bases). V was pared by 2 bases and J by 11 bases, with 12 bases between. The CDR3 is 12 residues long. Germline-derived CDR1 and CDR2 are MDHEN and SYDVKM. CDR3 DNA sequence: TGTGCCAGCAGTTTAGTTGGCAGGGCGGCTTTCTTT. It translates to CASSLVGRAAFF. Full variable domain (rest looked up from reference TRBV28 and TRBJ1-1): DVKVTQSSRYLVKRTGEKVFLECVQDMDHENMFWYRQDPGLGLRLIYFSYDVKMKEKGDIPEGYSVSREKKERFSLILESASTNQTSMYLCASSLVGRAAFFGQGTRLTVV.

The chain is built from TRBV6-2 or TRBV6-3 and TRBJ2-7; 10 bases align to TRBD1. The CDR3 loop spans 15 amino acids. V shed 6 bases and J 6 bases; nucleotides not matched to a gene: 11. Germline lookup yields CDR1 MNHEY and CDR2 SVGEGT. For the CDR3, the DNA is TGTGCCAGCAGCTCTCCGGGACAGGGGTCCCCCGAGCAGTACTTC. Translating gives CASSSPGQGSPEQYF.

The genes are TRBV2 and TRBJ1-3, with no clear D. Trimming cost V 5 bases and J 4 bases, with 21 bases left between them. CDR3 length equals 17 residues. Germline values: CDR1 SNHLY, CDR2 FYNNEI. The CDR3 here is CASSSIPFGRRGNTIYF. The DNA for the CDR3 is TGTGCCAGCAGTTCCATTCCTTTCGGCCGCAGGGGAAACACCATATATTTT.

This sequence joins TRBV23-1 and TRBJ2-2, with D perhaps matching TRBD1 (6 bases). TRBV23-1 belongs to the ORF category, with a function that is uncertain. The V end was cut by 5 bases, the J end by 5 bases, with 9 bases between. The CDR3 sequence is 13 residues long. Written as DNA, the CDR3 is TGCGCCAGCAGTTACAGGGCGACCGGGGAGCTGTTTTTT. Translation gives CASSYRATGELFF.

The CDR3 loop is CASKYGSFAGNEQFF. The CDR3 DNA sequence: TGTGCCAGCAAATACGGGAGCTTCGCGGGCAATGAGCAGTTCTTC. The gene calls are TRBV27 and TRBJ2-1; D is perhaps TRBD2 (6 bases). Trimming shortened V by 7 bases and J by 6 bases, and 19 bases separated the two germline ends. Germline V gene sequence: CDR1 MNHEY, CDR2 SMNVEV (reference sequence). This CDR3 region has 15 residues.

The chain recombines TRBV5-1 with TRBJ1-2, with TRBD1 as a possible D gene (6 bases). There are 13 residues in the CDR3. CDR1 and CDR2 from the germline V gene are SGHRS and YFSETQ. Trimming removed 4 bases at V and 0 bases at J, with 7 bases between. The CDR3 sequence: CASSRDTNYGYTF. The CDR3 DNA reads TGCGCCAGCAGCAGGGACACTAACTATGGCTACACCTTC.

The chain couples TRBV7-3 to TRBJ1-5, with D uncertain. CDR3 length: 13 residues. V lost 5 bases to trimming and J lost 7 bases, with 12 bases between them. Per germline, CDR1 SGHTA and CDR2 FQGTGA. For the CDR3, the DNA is TGTGCCAGCAGCCTAAATTGGGAGCAGCCCCAGCATTTT. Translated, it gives CASSLNWEQPQHF.

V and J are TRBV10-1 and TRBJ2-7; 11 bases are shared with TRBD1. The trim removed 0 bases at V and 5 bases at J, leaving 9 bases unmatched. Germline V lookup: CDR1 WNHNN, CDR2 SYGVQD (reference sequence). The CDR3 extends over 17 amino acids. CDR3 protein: CASSESLGQGASDEQYF. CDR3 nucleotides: TGCGCCAGCAGTGAGTCGTTAGGACAGGGGGCATCCGACGAGCAGTACTTC.

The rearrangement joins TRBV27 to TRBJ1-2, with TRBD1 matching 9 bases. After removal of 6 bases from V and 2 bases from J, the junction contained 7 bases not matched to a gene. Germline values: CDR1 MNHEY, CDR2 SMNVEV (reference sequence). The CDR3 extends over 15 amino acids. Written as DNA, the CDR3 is TGTGCCAGCAGGGGTCCGGGACAGGGAAACTATGGCTACACCTTC. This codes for CASRGPGQGNYGYTF.

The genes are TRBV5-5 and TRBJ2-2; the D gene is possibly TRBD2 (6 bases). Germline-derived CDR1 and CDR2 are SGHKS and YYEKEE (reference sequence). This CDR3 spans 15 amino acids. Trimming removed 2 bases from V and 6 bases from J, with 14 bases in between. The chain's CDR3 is CASSFSGLGAGELFF. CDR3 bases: TGTGCCAGCAGCTTTAGCGGACTCGGGGCCGGGGAGCTGTTTTTT. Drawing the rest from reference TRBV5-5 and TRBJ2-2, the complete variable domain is DAGVTQSPTHLIKTRGQQVTLRCSPISGHKSVSWYQQVLGQGPQFIFQYYEKEERGRGNFPDRFSARQFPNYSSELNVNALLLGDSALYLCASSFSGLGAGELFFGEGSRLTVL.

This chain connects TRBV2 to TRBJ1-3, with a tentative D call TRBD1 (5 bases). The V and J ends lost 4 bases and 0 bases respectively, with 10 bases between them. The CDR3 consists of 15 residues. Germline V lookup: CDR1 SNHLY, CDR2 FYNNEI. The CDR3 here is CASSVQGFSGNTIYF. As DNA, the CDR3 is TGTGCCAGCAGTGTCCAGGGATTCTCTGGAAACACCATATATTTT.

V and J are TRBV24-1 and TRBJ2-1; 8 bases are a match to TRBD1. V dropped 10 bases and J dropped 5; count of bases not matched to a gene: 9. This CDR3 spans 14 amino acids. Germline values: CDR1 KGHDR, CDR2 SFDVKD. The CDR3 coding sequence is TGTGCCACAAAACAGGGGGAATATAACAATGAGCAGTTCTTC. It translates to CATKQGEYNNEQFF.

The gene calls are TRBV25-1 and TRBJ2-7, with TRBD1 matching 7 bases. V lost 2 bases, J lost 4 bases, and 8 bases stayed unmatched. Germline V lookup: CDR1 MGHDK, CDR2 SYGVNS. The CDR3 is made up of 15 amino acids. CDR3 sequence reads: CASSEMAGGTYEQYF. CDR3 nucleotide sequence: TGTGCCAGCAGTGAAATGGCAGGGGGAACGTACGAGCAGTACTTC.

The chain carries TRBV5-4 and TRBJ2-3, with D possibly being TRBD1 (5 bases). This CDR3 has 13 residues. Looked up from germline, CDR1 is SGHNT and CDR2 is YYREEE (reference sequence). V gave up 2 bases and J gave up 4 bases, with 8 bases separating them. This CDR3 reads CASSFQGSDTQYF. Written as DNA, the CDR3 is TGTGCCAGCAGCTTTCAGGGCTCAGATACGCAGTATTTT.

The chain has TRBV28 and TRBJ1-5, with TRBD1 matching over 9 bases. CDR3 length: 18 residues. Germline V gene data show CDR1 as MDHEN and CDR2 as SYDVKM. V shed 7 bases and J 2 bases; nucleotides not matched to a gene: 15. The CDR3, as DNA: TGTGCCAGCATGACTTCTACGGACAGGGGTTTTCGCAATCAGCCCCAGCATTTT. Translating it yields CASMTSTDRGFRNQPQHF.

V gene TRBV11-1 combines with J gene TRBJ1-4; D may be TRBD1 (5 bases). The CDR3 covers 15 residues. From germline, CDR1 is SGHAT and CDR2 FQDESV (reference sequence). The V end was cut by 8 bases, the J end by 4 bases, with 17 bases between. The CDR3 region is CASGINRDYNEKLFF. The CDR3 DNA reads TGTGCCAGCGGAATAAACCGGGACTATAATGAAAAACTGTTTTTT.

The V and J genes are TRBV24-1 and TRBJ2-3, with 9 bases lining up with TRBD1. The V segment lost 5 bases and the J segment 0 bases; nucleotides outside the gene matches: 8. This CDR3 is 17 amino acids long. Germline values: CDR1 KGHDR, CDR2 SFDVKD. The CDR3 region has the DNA TGTGCCACCAGTGCCCCGTCAGGGACAGGGAGCACAGATACGCAGTATTTT. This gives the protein CATSAPSGTGSTDTQYF.

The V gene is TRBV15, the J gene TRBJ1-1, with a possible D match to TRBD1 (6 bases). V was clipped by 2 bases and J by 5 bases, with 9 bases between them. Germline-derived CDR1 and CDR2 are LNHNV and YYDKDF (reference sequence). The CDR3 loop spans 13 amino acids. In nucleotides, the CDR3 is TGTGCCACCAGCAGAACAGGGATTACTGAAGCTTTCTTT. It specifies CATSRTGITEAFF.